The sequence of this T cell receptor (beta chain) was determined in a study of OX40 agonist ivuxolimab in advanced cancers. About the study: Patients undergoing dose escalation presented with hepatocellular carcinoma, melanoma, renal cell or head and neck cancer. Broader study findings: There were also nonresponders showing low normalized T-cell clonal expansion. Among T cells, CD8+ cells averaged more expanded clones than CD4+ cells.

Generated by immunoSEQ multiplex PCR, the TCRdb table keeps only in-frame clones and is missing some. Of over 60,000 clones detected, around 94% appear once; the ten largest clones hold around 16%. Only a few counts were recorded for this clone. Antigen specificity is unknown. Germline V CDR1 and CDR2: SGHTA, FQGNSA. The V and J ends lost 1 base and 5 bases respectively, with 9 bases between them. The CDR3 loop spans 14 amino acids. Blood specimens came from baseline, cycle 4 day 1, and cycle 7 day 1. Specimen: CD4+ or CD8+ T cells sorted from blood, collected in a trial of the OX40 agonist ivuxolimab. The receptor comes from an adult with an advanced solid tumor such as melanoma, head and neck, liver or kidney cancer. The gene calls are TRBV7-2 and TRBJ1-5; D is perhaps TRBD1 (6 bases). CDR3 DNA: TGTGCCAGCAGCTTAGTCAGGGGCGATCAGCCCCAGCATTTT. Translating it yields CASSLVRGDQPQHF.